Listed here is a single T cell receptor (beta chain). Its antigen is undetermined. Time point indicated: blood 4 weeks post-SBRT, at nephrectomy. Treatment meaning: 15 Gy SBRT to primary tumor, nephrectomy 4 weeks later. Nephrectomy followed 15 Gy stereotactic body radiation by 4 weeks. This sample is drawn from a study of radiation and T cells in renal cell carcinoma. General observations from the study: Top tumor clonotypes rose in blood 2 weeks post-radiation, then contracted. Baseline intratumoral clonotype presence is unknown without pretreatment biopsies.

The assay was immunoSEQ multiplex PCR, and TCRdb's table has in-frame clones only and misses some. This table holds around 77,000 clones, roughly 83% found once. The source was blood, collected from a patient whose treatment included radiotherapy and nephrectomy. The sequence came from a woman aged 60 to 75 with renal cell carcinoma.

CDR3: CASSYSKEAHTDTQYF. The CDR3, as DNA: TGTGCCAGCAGTTACTCGAAGGAGGCCCACACAGATACGCAGTATTTT. This sequence joins TRBV6-5 and TRBJ2-3; D might be TRBD2 (5 bases). This CDR3 is built from 16 residues. V lost 0 bases and J 2 bases, leaving 12 bases between the germline ends. Per germline, CDR1 MNHEY and CDR2 SVGAGI.